This T cell receptor (beta chain) comes out of a study of cytomegalovirus exposure and HLA in healthy donors. Study background: Sequencing of around 200 million T cells in an earlier analysis found approximately 120 million unique TCR beta sequences. Study-wide points: The investigators catalogued 150 to 200 TCR beta chains as cytomegalovirus-associated. In a later analysis, HLA-associated beta chains showed higher expansion and lower generation probabilities than comparable chains. In a later analysis, HLA-C alleles had the fewest associated TCRs, DRB1 alleles the most.

Trimming removed 10 bases at V and 4 bases at J, with 16 bases between. Germline CDR1 reads ENHRY; CDR2 reads SYGVKD. The length of the CDR3 is 13 residues. A remark on this clone: Its antigen is not identified.

In the PCR, 60 Vbeta and 13 Jbeta primers were used. Repertoires were generated with immunoSEQ multiplex PCR, while TCRdb's copy carries only in-frame clones and drops some. The sample lists about 150,000 clones, approximately 84% seen once, with about 2.4% in the top ten. The receptor was derived from a woman younger than 35 in good health and CMV-seronegative. The chain is built from TRBV10-3 and TRBJ2-5; perhaps TRBD2 as D (5 bases). The sequenced sample was PBMCs. CDR3 amino acids: CATTNFGGETQYF. CDR3 DNA: TGTGCCACGACTAACTTTGGCGGAGAGACCCAGTACTTC.